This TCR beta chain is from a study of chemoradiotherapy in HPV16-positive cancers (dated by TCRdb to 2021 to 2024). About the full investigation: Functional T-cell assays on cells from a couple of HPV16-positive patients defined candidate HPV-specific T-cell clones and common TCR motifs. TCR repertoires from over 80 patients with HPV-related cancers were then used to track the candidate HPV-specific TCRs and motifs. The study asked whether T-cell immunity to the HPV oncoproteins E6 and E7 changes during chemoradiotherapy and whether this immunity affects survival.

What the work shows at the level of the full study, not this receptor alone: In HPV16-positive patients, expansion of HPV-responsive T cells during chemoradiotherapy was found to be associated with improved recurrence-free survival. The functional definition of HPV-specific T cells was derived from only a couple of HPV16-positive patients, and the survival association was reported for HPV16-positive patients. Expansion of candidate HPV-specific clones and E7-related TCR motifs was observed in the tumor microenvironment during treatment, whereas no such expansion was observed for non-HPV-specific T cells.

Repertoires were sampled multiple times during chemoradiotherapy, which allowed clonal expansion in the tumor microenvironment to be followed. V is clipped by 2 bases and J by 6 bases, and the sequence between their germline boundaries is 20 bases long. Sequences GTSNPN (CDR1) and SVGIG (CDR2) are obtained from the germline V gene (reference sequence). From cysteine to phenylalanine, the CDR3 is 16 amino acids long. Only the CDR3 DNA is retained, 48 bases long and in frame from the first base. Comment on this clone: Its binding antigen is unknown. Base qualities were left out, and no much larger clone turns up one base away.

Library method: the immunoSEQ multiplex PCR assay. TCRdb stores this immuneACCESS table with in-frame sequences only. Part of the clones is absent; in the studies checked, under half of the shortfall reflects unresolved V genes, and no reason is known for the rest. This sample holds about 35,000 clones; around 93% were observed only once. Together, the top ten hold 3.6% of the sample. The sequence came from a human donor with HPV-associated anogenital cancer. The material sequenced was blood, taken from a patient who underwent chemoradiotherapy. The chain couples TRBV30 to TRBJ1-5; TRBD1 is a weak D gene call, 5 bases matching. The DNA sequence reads TGTGCCTGGAGTTCCCGGGGACGGTTGGGGGGTCAGCCCCAGCATTTT. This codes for CAWSSRGRLGGQPQHF.